These 27 T cell receptor beta chains came from one sample sequenced in a study of T cell repertoires in cytomegalovirus infection. TCRdb called the reads again in MiXCR, with one record for every CDR3 protein. The data show about 130,000 distinct CDR3 sequences, around 25% seen once. These TCRs are of unknown antigen specificity. Input material: PBMCs, sequenced either directly or after in vitro stimulation (not recorded which). Source of these receptors: a human donor in good health (CMV status not recorded). Some clones in this sample may be carry-over from other donors' samples.

This sequence joins TRBV11-2 and TRBJ2-4; 7 nucleotides line up with TRBD1. The ends lost 4 bases at V and 6 bases at J; junction bases unmatched: 3. CDR1 is SGHAT, CDR2 FQNNGV, per germline. This CDR3 region has 13 residues. CDR3 amino acids: CASSWNRGNIQYF. The CDR3 nucleotides read TGTGCCAGCAGCTGGAACAGGGGAAACATTCAGTACTTC.

In this sample, this clonotype turned up a few times. The chain recombines TRBV6-6 with TRBJ2-7; tentative D call: TRBD2 (5 bases). CDR3 size: 13 residues. Per the germline V gene, CDR1 is MNHNY and CDR2 is SVGAGI (reference sequence). V lost 4 bases, J lost 2 bases, and 9 bases lay in between. In DNA form, the CDR3 reads TGTGCCAGCAGTTGGCACGGGACCTACGAGCAGTACGTC. This sequence encodes CASSWHGTYEQYV.

In this sample, this clonotype turned up a few times. The chain joins TRBV6-2 or TRBV6-3 to TRBJ2-1; TRBD2 matches 16 bases. V trimming: 4 bases; J trimming: 8 bases; junction bases outside the gene matches: 8. Germline CDR1 reads MNHEY; CDR2 reads SVGEGT. The CDR3 is 17 residues long. CDR3 amino acids: CASSWGTSGRARDEQFF. The DNA for the CDR3 is TGTGCCAGCAGTTGGGGGACTAGCGGGAGGGCCCGGGATGAGCAGTTCTTC.

This clonotype was detected only a few times. In nucleotides, the CDR3 is TGTGCCAGCAGTTACTCGGCGGGAGCAGATACGCAGTATTTT. Its protein is CASSYSAGADTQYF. The chain has TRBV6-5 and TRBJ2-3, with 7 bases that match TRBD2. CDR1 is MNHEY and CDR2 is SVGAGI in the germline V gene. The trim removed 0 bases at V and 4 bases at J, leaving 1 base unmatched. The CDR3 sequence is 14 residues long.

This clonotype showed up just a few times. V and J are TRBV19 and TRBJ1-2, with a weak D call TRBD1 (6 bases). Trimming removed 7 bases at V and 7 bases at J, with 16 bases between. The germline V gene has CDR1 LNHDA and CDR2 SQIVND (reference sequence). This CDR3 comprises 13 residues. The CDR3 coding sequence is TGTGCCAGTAAGGGACGGGGGCGCGGTGGCTACACCTTC. Its translation: CASKGRGRGGYTF.

The chain employs TRBV7-2 and TRBJ1-5, with 10 bases identical to TRBD1. Germline V gene sequence: CDR1 SGHTA, CDR2 FQGNSA. The CDR3 has 14 amino acids. Trimming removed 6 bases from V and 7 bases from J; junction bases left unmatched: 6. The CDR3 DNA sequence: TGTGCCAGCAGTTCCGGACAGGGGGGCCAGCCCCAGCATTTT. This sequence encodes CASSSGQGGQPQHF.

At least ten counts were recorded for this clonotype. The V call is TRBV28, the J call TRBJ2-5; 11 bases match TRBD2. This CDR3 is built from 16 residues. Losses at the gene ends were 8 bases for V and 5 bases for J; bases not matched to a gene: 13. Germline CDR1 is MDHEN and CDR2 is SYDVKM. CDR3 sequence (DNA): TGTGCCAGCCAAGTAGCGGGAGGGCCCTCCGGGGAGACCCAGTACTTC. It translates to CASQVAGGPSGETQYF.

The V and J genes are TRBV30 and TRBJ2-1; 11 bases line up with TRBD2. Germline CDR1 is GTSNPN and CDR2 is SVGIG (reference sequence). Trimming removed 0 bases from V and 7 bases from J; junction bases left unmatched: 8. CDR3 length: 16 residues. The DNA of the CDR3 is TGTGCCTGGAGTGTAGGTCTAGCGGGAGGAAGGAATGAGCAGTTCTTC. This codes for CAWSVGLAGGRNEQFF.

The chain is built from TRBV12-3 or TRBV12-4 and TRBJ2-3; possible D gene TRBD1, 6 bases. The V gene lost 3 bases and the J gene lost 4 bases, with 17 bases spanning the gap. This CDR3 comprises 16 residues. This CDR3 is CASSFKTRSGADTQYF. The CDR3 bases are TGTGCCAGCAGTTTCAAGACGCGTTCAGGGGCAGATACGCAGTATTTT.

This rearrangement joins TRBV12-3 or TRBV12-4 to TRBJ1-3; unclear D gene. V shed 6 bases and J shed 0 bases, with 9 bases lying between them. CDR3 size: 14 residues. CDR3 coding DNA: TGTGCCAGCAGCCGGGATAACTCTGGAAACACCATATATTTT. This sequence encodes CASSRDNSGNTIYF.

In its sample, this clonotype was seen many times. The rearrangement uses TRBV28 and TRBJ2-7; tentative D call: TRBD1 (5 bases). Germline V gene sequence: CDR1 MDHEN, CDR2 SYDVKM. V lost 4 bases, J lost 1 base, and 14 bases lay in between. CDR3 length equals 15 residues. In nucleotides, the CDR3 is TGTGCCAGCAGTTCCTCCTTCGACAGTTCCTACGAGCAGTACGTC. Translation: CASSSSFDSSYEQYV.

The chain uses TRBV15 and TRBJ2-1; D is possibly TRBD2 (5 bases). From germline, CDR1 is LNHNV and CDR2 YYDKDF (reference sequence). This CDR3 has 16 residues. The V and J ends lost 1 base and 5 bases respectively, with 15 bases between them. In DNA, the CDR3 is TGTGCCACCAGCAGAGTGGCGGGCAAATATAACAATGAGCAGTTCTTC. Amino acid sequence: CATSRVAGKYNNEQFF.

The table lists this clonotype with a few counts. The chain uses TRBV4-2 and TRBJ2-3; 10 nucleotides match TRBD2. V trimming: 4 bases; J trimming: 0 bases; junction bases outside the gene matches: 19. This CDR3 has 21 amino acids. The V gene's germline CDR1 is LGHNA and CDR2 YNFKEQ. CDR3 loop: CASSPNRVAGGQSSSTDTQYF. The DNA for the CDR3 is TGTGCCAGCAGCCCGAACAGGGTAGCGGGAGGCCAAAGTTCTAGCACAGATACGCAGTATTTT.

This clonotype was detected a few times. V and J are TRBV4-1 and TRBJ1-1; perhaps TRBD1 as D (5 bases). Deletions cut 0 bases from V and 0 bases from J, with 11 bases between. The CDR3 has 16 amino acids. Germline CDR1 and CDR2: MGHRA and YSYEKL. In DNA, the CDR3 is TGCGCCAGCAGCCAAGATCCCCAGGGCGTGAACACTGAAGCTTTCTTT. Translation: CASSQDPQGVNTEAFF.

This chain links TRBV6-1 with TRBJ1-2; possible D gene TRBD1, 5 bases. The germline V gene encodes CDR1 MNHNS and CDR2 SASEGT. Trimming shortened V by 6 bases and J by 4 bases, and 15 bases separated the two germline ends. The CDR3 is 14 residues long. The CDR3 loop reads CASSPTSRVYGYTF. The CDR3 bases are TGTGCCAGCAGCCCCACCAGCAGGGTCTATGGCTACACCTTC.

This clonotype occurred a few times. This sequence joins TRBV7-9 and TRBJ2-2; the match to TRBD2 covers 8 bases. The CDR3 extends over 16 amino acids. The junction had 11 bases not matched to a gene; V was cut back by 6 bases and J by 5 bases. CDR1 and CDR2 (germline): SEHNR, FQNEAQ (reference sequence). CDR3 nucleotides: TGTGCCAGCAGTTCAAGGTCGGCTAGCGGGACCGGGGAGCTGTTTTTT. Protein sequence: CASSSRSASGTGELFF.

The rearrangement uses TRBV7-2 and TRBJ2-3; 12 bases fit TRBD2. Trimming removed 1 base from V and 4 bases from J; junction bases left unmatched: 3. This CDR3 contains 16 residues. Looked up from germline, CDR1 is SGHTA and CDR2 is FQGNSA. CDR3 in DNA: TGTGCCAGCAGCTTAGTCCTAGCGGGAGGGCCAGATACGCAGTATTTT. It yields the protein CASSLVLAGGPDTQYF.

The chain has TRBV10-3 and TRBJ1-4; D is unresolved. V was shortened by 3 bases and J by 7 bases, with 12 bases between the two germline ends. CDR1 and CDR2 (germline): ENHRY, SYGVKD. The CDR3 runs 14 residues. The DNA of the CDR3 is TGTGCCATCAGTGAAGGAGGGAGAGGTGAAAAACTGTTTTTT. Translated, it gives CAISEGGRGEKLFF.

In this sample, this clonotype turned up many times. The chain joins TRBV7-2 to TRBJ2-1; D is ambiguous. In germline, CDR1 is SGHTA, CDR2 FQGNSA. The CDR3 runs to 15 residues. V shed 3 bases and J shed 0 bases, with 9 bases lying between them. The CDR3 spells CASSLDRSSYNEQFF. CDR3 sequence (DNA): TGTGCCAGCAGCTTGGATAGGAGCTCCTACAATGAGCAGTTCTTC. Full variable domain (rest looked up from reference TRBV7-2 and TRBJ2-1): GAGVSQSPSNKVTEKGKDVELRCDPISGHTALYWYRQSLGQGLEFLIYFQGNSAPDKSGLPSDRFSAERTGGSVSTLTIQRTQQEDSAVYLCASSLDRSSYNEQFFGPGTRLTVL.

This clonotype has more than one count but fewer than ten. The genes are TRBV20-1 and TRBJ1-3; D gene ambiguous. CDR1 DFQATT and CDR2 SNEGSKA come from the germline V gene (reference sequence). The CDR3 extends over 16 amino acids. Trimming shortened V by 0 bases and J by 0 bases, and 12 bases separated the two germline ends. CDR3 DNA sequence: TGCAGTGCTAGAGACGACATCCGCCACTCTGGAAACACCATATATTTT. This codes for CSARDDIRHSGNTIYF.

This clonotype was detected only a few times. CDR3 loop: CASLTDHGQGLSYGYTF. The CDR3 nucleotides are TGTGCCAGCCTCACTGACCACGGACAGGGGTTATCCTATGGCTACACCTTC. This chain links TRBV6-1 with TRBJ1-2, with TRBD1 identical over 9 bases. Germline V gives CDR1 MNHNS, CDR2 SASEGT. The CDR3 length is 17 residues. The junction had 17 bases not matched to a gene; V was cut back by 8 bases and J by 4 bases.

The genes are TRBV19 and TRBJ2-5; D gene uncertain. CDR3 size: 12 residues. V shed 5 bases and J shed 4 bases, with 8 bases lying between them. The germline V gene has CDR1 LNHDA and CDR2 SQIVND (reference sequence). The CDR3 DNA is TGTGCCAGTAGTTCCCCAGGAGAGACCCAGTACTTC. Protein sequence: CASSSPGETQYF.

This clonotype was observed a handful of times. The J gene is TRBJ2-5, the V gene TRBV6-6, with D perhaps assigned TRBD1 or TRBD2 (5 bases each). Looked up from germline, CDR1 is MNHNY and CDR2 is SVGAGI (reference sequence). Between the trimmed V and J ends, which lost 6 bases and 0 bases, there was a span of 5 bases. The CDR3 covers 12 residues. Here the CDR3 DNA reads TGTGCCAGCAGGGGACACCAAGAGACCCAGTACTTC. Translated, it gives CASRGHQETQYF.

This clonotype was observed at least ten times. The chain uses TRBV7-2 and TRBJ1-6; D not certain. Germline V CDR1 and CDR2: SGHTA, FQGNSA. This CDR3 comprises 14 residues. Between the trimmed V and J ends, which lost 1 base and 6 bases, there was a span of 7 bases. The CDR3 coding sequence is TGTGCCAGCAGCTTAGAGGGAGCTAATTCACCCCTCCACTTT. Translated, it gives CASSLEGANSPLHF.

The rearrangement uses TRBV28 and TRBJ1-1, with unresolved D. This CDR3 is 14 amino acids long. Deletions cut 7 bases from V and 4 bases from J, with 16 bases between. The germline gives CDR1 MDHEN, CDR2 SYDVKM. CDR3 in DNA: TGTGCCAGCAAACGTTCTGGAGGAGGCACTGAAGCTTTCTTT. Translating gives CASKRSGGGTEAFF. Variable domain in full (rest from reference TRBV28 and TRBJ1-1): DVKVTQSSRYLVKRTGEKVFLECVQDMDHENMFWYRQDPGLGLRLIYFSYDVKMKEKGDIPEGYSVSREKKERFSLILESASTNQTSMYLCASKRSGGGTEAFFGQGTRLTVV.

This clonotype was seen a few times. This sequence joins TRBV20-1 and TRBJ1-2; D might be TRBD1 (6 bases). The CDR3 sequence is 14 residues long. The germline gives CDR1 DFQATT, CDR2 SNEGSKA (reference sequence). Trimming stripped 0 bases from V and 1 base from J, with 9 bases between. CDR3 in amino acids: CSARDSRGNYGYTF. CDR3 in DNA: TGCAGTGCTAGAGATTCCAGGGGTAACTATGGCTACACCTTC.

This clonotype came up a few times. This chain joins TRBV19 and TRBJ2-7; 7 bases align to TRBD2. The CDR3 totals 15 residues. Trimming cost V 2 bases and J 2 bases; bases outside gene matches: 6. Germline V gives CDR1 LNHDA, CDR2 SQIVND (reference sequence). Here the CDR3 DNA reads TGTGCCAGTAGTATAAGCGGGGCTCCCACCTACGAGCAGTACGTC. It codes for CASSISGAPTYEQYV.